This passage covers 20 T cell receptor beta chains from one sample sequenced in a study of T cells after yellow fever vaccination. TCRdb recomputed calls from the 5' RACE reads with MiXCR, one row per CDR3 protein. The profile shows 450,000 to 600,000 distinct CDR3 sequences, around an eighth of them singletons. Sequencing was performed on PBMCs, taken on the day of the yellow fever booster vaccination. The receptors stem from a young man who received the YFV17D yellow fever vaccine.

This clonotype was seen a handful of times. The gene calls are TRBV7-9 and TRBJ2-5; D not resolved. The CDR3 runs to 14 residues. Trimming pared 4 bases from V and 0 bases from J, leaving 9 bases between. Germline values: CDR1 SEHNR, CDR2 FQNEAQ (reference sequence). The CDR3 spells CASSSGAYQETQYF. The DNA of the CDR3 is TGTGCCAGCAGCTCAGGAGCGTACCAAGAGACCCAGTACTTC.

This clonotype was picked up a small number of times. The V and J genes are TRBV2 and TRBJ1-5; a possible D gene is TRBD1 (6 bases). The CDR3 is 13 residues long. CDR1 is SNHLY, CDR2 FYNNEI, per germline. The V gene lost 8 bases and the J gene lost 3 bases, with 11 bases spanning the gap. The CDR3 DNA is TGTGCCAGCTGCCGGGACACCAATCAGCCCCAGCATTTT. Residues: CASCRDTNQPQHF.

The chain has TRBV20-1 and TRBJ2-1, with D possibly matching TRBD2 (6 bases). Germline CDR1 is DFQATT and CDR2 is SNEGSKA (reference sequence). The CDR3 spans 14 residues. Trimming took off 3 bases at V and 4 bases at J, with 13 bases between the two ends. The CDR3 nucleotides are TGCAGTGCTAGCCGGGGGACGGAATACAATGAGCAGTTCTTC. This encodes CSASRGTEYNEQFF.

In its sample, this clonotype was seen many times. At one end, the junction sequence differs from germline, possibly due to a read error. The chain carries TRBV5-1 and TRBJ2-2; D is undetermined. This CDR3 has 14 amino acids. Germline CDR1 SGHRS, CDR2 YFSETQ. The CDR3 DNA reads TGTGCCAGTAGTTTGGTCGCGAACACCGGGGAGCTGTTTTTT. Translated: CASSLVANTGELFF.

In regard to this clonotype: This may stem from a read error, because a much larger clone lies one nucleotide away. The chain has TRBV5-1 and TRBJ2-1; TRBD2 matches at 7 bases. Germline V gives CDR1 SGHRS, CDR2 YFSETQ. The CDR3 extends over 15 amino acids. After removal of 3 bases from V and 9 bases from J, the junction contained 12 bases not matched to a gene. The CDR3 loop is CASSSGLAEAGEQFF. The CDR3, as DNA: TGCGCCAGCAGCTCGGGGCTAGCGGAAGCCGGTGAGCAGTTCTTC. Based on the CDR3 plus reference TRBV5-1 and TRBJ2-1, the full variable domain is KAGVTQTPRYLIKTRGQQVTLSCSPISGHRSVSWYQQTPGQGLQFLFEYFSETQRNKGNFPGRFSGRQFSNSRSEMNVSTLELGDSALYLCASSSGLAEAGEQFFGPGTRLTVL.

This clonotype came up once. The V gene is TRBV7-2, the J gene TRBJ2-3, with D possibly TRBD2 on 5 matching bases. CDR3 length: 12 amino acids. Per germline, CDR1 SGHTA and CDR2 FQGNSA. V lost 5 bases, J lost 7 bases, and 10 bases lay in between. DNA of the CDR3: TGTGCCAGCAGCATGCGGGCAAATACGCAGTATTTT. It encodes CASSMRANTQYF.

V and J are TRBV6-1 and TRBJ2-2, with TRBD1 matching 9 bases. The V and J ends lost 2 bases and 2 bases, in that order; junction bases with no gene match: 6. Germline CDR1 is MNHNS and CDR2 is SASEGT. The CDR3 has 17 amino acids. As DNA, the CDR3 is TGTGCCAGCAGTGAAAGACAGGGGGAAACAAACACCGGGGAGCTGTTTTTT. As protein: CASSERQGETNTGELFF.

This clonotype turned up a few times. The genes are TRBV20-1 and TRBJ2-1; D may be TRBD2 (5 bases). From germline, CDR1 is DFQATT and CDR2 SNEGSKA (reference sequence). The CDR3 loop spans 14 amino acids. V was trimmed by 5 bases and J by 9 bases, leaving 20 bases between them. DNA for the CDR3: TGCAGTGCTCCCCGGGGTAGCGTAAACTCTGAGCAGTTCTTC. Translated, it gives CSAPRGSVNSEQFF.

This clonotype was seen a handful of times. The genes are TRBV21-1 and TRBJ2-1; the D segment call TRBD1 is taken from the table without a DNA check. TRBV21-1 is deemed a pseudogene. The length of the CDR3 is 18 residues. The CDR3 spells CASSKLPPLWIVRNEQFF. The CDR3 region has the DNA TGTGCCAGCAGCAAACTACCCCCTTTATGGATAGTGCGCAATGAGCAGTTCTTC.

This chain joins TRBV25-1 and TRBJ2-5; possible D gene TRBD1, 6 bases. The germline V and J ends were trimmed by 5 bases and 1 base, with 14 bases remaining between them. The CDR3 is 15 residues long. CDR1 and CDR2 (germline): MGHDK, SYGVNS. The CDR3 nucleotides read TGTGCCAGCAGTACTGGGCAGGGGTTCCAAGAGACCCAGTACTTC. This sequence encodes CASSTGQGFQETQYF.

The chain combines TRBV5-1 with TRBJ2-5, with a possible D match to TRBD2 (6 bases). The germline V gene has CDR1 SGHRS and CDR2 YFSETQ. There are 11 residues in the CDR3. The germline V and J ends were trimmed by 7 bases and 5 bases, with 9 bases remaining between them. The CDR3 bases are TGCGCCAGCGGCCGGGAGGAGACCCAGTACTTC. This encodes CASGREETQYF. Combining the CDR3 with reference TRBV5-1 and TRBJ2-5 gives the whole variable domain KAGVTQTPRYLIKTRGQQVTLSCSPISGHRSVSWYQQTPGQGLQFLFEYFSETQRNKGNFPGRFSGRQFSNSRSEMNVSTLELGDSALYLCASGREETQYFGPGTRLLVL.

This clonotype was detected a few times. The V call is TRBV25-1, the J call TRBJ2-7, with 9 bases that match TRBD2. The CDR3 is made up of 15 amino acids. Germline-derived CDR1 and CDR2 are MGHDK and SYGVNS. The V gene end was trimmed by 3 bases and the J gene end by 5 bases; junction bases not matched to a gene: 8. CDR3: CASSDLVSGSHEQYF. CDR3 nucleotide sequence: TGTGCCAGCAGTGATTTAGTTAGCGGGAGCCACGAGCAGTACTTC.

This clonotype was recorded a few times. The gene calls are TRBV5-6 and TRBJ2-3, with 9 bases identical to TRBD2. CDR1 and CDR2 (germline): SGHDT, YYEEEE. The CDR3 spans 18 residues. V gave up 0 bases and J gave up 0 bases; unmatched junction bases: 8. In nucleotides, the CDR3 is TGTGCCAGCAGCTTGGTGCTAGCGGGACGTTCTAGCACAGATACGCAGTATTTT. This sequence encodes CASSLVLAGRSSTDTQYF.

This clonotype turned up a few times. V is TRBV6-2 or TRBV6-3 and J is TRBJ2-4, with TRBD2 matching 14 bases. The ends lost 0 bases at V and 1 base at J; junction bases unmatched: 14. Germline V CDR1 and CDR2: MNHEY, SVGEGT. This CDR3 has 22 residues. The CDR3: CASSYSPPGTSGRQFAKNIQYF. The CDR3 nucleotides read TGTGCCAGCAGTTACTCGCCCCCGGGGACTAGCGGGAGACAGTTTGCCAAAAACATTCAGTACTTC.

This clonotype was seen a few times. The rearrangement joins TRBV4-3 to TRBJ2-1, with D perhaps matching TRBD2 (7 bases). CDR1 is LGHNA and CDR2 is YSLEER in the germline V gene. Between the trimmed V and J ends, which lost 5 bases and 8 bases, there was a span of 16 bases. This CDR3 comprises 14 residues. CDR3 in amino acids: CASSWGRERDEQFF. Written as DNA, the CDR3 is TGCGCCAGCAGCTGGGGGCGGGAGCGGGATGAGCAGTTCTTC.

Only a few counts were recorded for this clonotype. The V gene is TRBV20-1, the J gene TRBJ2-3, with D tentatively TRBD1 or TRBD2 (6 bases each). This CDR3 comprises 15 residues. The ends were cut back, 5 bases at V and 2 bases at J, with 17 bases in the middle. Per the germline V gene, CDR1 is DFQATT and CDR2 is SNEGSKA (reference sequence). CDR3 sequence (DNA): TGCAGTGCTTCATGGGGGGCAAGTGTCACAGATACGCAGTATTTT. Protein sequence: CSASWGASVTDTQYF.

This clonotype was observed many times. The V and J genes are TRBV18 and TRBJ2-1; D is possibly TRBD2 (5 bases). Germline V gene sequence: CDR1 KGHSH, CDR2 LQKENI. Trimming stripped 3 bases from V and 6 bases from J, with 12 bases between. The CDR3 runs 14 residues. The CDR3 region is CASSPGVASNEQFF. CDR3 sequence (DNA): TGTGCCAGCTCACCCGGGGTAGCCTCCAATGAGCAGTTCTTC.

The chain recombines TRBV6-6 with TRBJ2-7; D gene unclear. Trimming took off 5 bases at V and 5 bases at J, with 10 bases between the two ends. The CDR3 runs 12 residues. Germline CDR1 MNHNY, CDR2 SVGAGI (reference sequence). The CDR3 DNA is TGTGCCAGCAGTGCTTTTAACGACGAGCAGTACTTC. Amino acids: CASSAFNDEQYF.

In DNA, the CDR3 is TGTGCCAGCAGCCTACAGGGAAAGCAGGGCTACGAGCAGTACTTC. Translation: CASSLQGKQGYEQYF. The chain has TRBV5-4 and TRBJ2-7, with a tentative D call TRBD1 (6 bases). The CDR3 runs to 15 residues. V lost 4 bases and J lost 3, with 17 bases in between. From germline, CDR1 is SGHNT and CDR2 YYREEE (reference sequence).

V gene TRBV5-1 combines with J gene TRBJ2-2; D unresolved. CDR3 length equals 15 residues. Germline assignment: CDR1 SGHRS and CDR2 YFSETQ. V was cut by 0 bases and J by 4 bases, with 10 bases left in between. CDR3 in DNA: TGCGCCAGCAGCTTGGCCAACGGGCCCACCGGGGAGCTGTTTTTT. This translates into CASSLANGPTGELFF. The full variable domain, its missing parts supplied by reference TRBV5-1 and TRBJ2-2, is KAGVTQTPRYLIKTRGQQVTLSCSPISGHRSVSWYQQTPGQGLQFLFEYFSETQRNKGNFPGRFSGRQFSNSRSEMNVSTLELGDSALYLCASSLANGPTGELFFGEGSRLTVL.